This is a list of T cell receptor beta chains from one sample in a study of blood T cell repertoires in COVID-19. Sequenced by immunoSEQ multiplex PCR; TCRdb stores in-frame clones only, minus some. This sample carries about 190,000 clones, 80% to 90% of them seen once, and the ten largest clones take roughly 0.85%. Material: peripheral blood. The origin of the receptors is a woman aged 18-29 years who had recovered from COVID-19. The CDR3 runs from the conserved cysteine through the conserved F or W. A D gene is named only where the DNA matches it firmly. Part of the rows lack a size; the others show once, few, many or a class for expanded clones.

J	D	V	size	DNA	CDR3
TRBJ2-1	.	TRBV18	once	TGTGCCAGCTCACCTTCGAGGGGGACGCACAATGAGCAGTTCTTC	CASSPSRGTHNEQFF
TRBJ2-1	TRBD1	TRBV7-2	.	TGTGCCAGCAGCTTTACAGGGGTAGAGCAGTTCTTC	CASSFTGVEQFF
TRBJ1-2	.	TRBV19	few	TGTGCCAGTAGTAGGGAGGTGGATGGCTACACCTTC	CASSREVDGYTF
TRBJ1-1	TRBD1	TRBV19	once	TGTGCCAGTAGCGAACAGGGGGCAGACACTGAAGCTTTCTTT	CASSEQGADTEAFF
TRBJ2-5	.	TRBV3-1/TRBV3-2	once	TGTGCCAGCAGCCCACCCCCGGGACACCCGAGTGAGACCCAGTACTTC	CASSPPPGHPSETQYF
TRBJ1-4	TRBD1	TRBV9	.	TGTGCCAGCAGCCCCCAGGGACAGTATCGTGAAAAACTGTTTTTT	CASSPQGQYREKLFF
TRBJ1-4	.	TRBV7-9	.	TGTGCCAGCACCCCAGGAGCGACAGACATGTTTTTT	CASTPGATDMFF
TRBJ2-1	TRBD2	TRBV5-1	.	TGCGCCAGCAGCCAGCCTAGCGGGAACAATGAGCAGTTCTTC	CASSQPSGNNEQFF
TRBJ1-1	.	TRBV29-1	.	TGCAGCGTTGCGGACAGTTACACTGAAGCTTTCTTT	CSVADSYTEAFF
TRBJ2-3	TRBD2	TRBV24-1	.	TGTGCCACCAGTGCCCTCAAGGGAGGGGAGGGTCTGGGCACAGATACGCAGTATTTT	CATSALKGGEGLGTDTQYF
TRBJ1-2	.	TRBV5-1	.	TGCGCCAGCAGCAGGGAACAGGGTGCCTATGGCTACACCTTC	CASSREQGAYGYTF
TRBJ1-6	TRBD1	TRBV6-4	.	TGTGCCAGCAGTGTCACCGGGACAGGGGGAGGATCACCCCTCCACTTT	CASSVTGTGGGSPLHF
TRBJ2-3	TRBD2	TRBV5-1	.	TGCGCCAGCAGCTTGGGACGGGAGGAAGATACGCAGTATTTT	CASSLGREEDTQYF
TRBJ1-2	.	TRBV9	.	TGTGCCAGCAGCATATCAGGGTATGGCTACACCTTC	CASSISGYGYTF
TRBJ2-3	TRBD2	TRBV7-9	.	TGTGCCAGCAGCCCGGGACTAGCGGAATTCACAGATACGCAGTATTTT	CASSPGLAEFTDTQYF
TRBJ2-7	TRBD1	TRBV4-1	.	TGCGCCAGCAGCTCCCGACAGGGGTTTACCTACGAGCAGTACTTC	CASSSRQGFTYEQYF
TRBJ2-7	.	TRBV11-2	.	TGTGCCAGCAGCCTCCGGCGGGCGCTTGGATCCTACGAGCAGTACTTC	CASSLRRALGSYEQYF
TRBJ2-5	TRBD1	TRBV10-3	.	TGTGCCATCAGTGAGACTTCCAGGGGGCGAGAGACCCAGTACTTC	CAISETSRGRETQYF
TRBJ2-3	TRBD2	TRBV6-2/TRBV6-3	.	TGTGCCAGCAGTTTAGGGACTAGGGGACAAGATACGCAGTATTTT	CASSLGTRGQDTQYF
TRBJ2-3	.	TRBV19	.	TGTGCCAGTAGTACTGACCCGGGTGGTAGGGATACGCAGTATTTT	CASSTDPGGRDTQYF
TRBJ2-7	.	TRBV19	.	TGTGCCAGTTCCAGGGGTGGGGTCTACGAGCAGTACTTC	CASSRGGVYEQYF
TRBJ1-2	.	TRBV18	.	TGTGCCAGCTCACGACGCGAGGGAGGCTACACCTTC	CASSRREGGYTF
TRBJ1-1	.	TRBV6-5	few	TGTGCCAGCAGTTACACCGACAGACACACTGAAGCTTTCTTT	CASSYTDRHTEAFF
TRBJ2-5	TRBD2	TRBV5-6	.	TGTGCCAGCAGCTTGGTTTCTAGCGGGGGGCCGGGGGAGACCCAGTACTTC	CASSLVSSGGPGETQYF
TRBJ1-6	TRBD1	TRBV5-8	.	TGTGCCAGCAGCGGACAGAGGGGGCAGGATAATTCACCCCTCCACTTT	CASSGQRGQDNSPLHF
TRBJ2-7	TRBD1	TRBV11-2	.	TGTGCCAGCAGGCCAGGGGGAAGTTACGAGCAGTACTTC	CASRPGGSYEQYF
TRBJ2-1	.	TRBV9	few	TGTGCCAGCAGCCCCCGGGACTTCCACAATGAGCAGTTCTTC	CASSPRDFHNEQFF
TRBJ2-2	.	TRBV14	few	TGTGCCAGCAGCCAAGCGCAGGCGAACACCGGGGAGCTGTTTTTT	CASSQAQANTGELFF
TRBJ2-2	.	TRBV20-1	.	TGCAGTGCAGAGTCACCCGGGGAGCTGTTTTTT	CSAESPGELFF
TRBJ2-5	TRBD1	TRBV7-2	.	TGTGCCAGCAGCCAGGGACAGGGAATCGAGACCCAGTACTTC	CASSQGQGIETQYF
TRBJ2-7	TRBD1	TRBV29-1	.	TGCAGCGTCGAGGTGGGACAGGGGTACGAGCAGTACTTC	CSVEVGQGYEQYF
TRBJ1-4	.	TRBV5-1	.	TGCGCCAGCAGCAAAGGGGGAGGGGACGAAAAACTGTTTTTT	CASSKGGGDEKLFF
TRBJ2-1	TRBD2	TRBV27	.	TGTGCCAGCAGTTTACAGCGGGAGGGCTATGAGCAGTTCTTC	CASSLQREGYEQFF
TRBJ1-6	TRBD1	TRBV2	.	TGTGCCAGCAGCGCTCGGGGACAGGGGGAATTTTTTTCACCCCTCCACTTT	CASSARGQGEFFSPLHF
TRBJ2-2	.	TRBV5-1	.	TGCGCCAGCAGCTTGTACGGGGTTACGAACACCGGGGAGCTGTTTTTT	CASSLYGVTNTGELFF
TRBJ2-5	.	TRBV19	.	TGTGCCAGTAGTACCGCGGGACAGTACCAAGAGACCCAGTACTTC	CASSTAGQYQETQYF
TRBJ1-2	.	TRBV30	.	TGTGCCTGGAGCCCACTGCCAGGGGCCATCTATGGCTACACCTTC	CAWSPLPGAIYGYTF
TRBJ2-3	TRBD1	TRBV7-6	few	TGTGCCAGCAGCTTAGCGACAGGGGGAAGGGCAGATACGCAGTATTTT	CASSLATGGRADTQYF
TRBJ2-5	TRBD2	TRBV7-6	.	TGTGCCAGCAGTACTAGCGCTGGGGAGACCCAGTACTTC	CASSTSAGETQYF
TRBJ1-5	TRBD1	TRBV5-6	.	TGTGCCAGCAGCTTGTCGCCAGGGGGCATGTATAGTATGAATCAGCCCCAGCATTTT	CASSLSPGGMYSMNQPQHF
TRBJ2-2	.	TRBV7-9	.	TGTGCCAGCAGCTTAGTCCCGGAGCGAAACACCGGGGAGCTGTTTTTT	CASSLVPERNTGELFF
TRBJ1-2	.	TRBV10-3	.	TGTGCCATGAATCCTTGGACTACCTATGGCTACACCTTC	CAMNPWTTYGYTF
TRBJ2-7	.	TRBV11-3	.	TGTGCCAGCAGCTTAGATAGCTCCTACGAGCAGTACTTC	CASSLDSSYEQYF
TRBJ2-3	.	TRBV7-3	.	TGTGCCAGCAGCTCCCAGCCAGCGGGCGGCACAGATACGCAGTATTTT	CASSSQPAGGTDTQYF
TRBJ2-7	.	TRBV20-1	.	TGCAGTGCCGGGGAGCCGTACGAGCAGTACTTC	CSAGEPYEQYF
TRBJ1-3	.	TRBV12-3/TRBV12-4	few	TGTGCCCGGGGGGCACCCGGAAACACCATATATTTT	CARGAPGNTIYF
TRBJ1-1	.	TRBV4-1	.	TGCGCCAGCAGCCAGGCCCCGACAGAAGAAGCTTTCTTT	CASSQAPTEEAFF
TRBJ1-2	TRBD1	TRBV5-6	.	TGTGCCAGCAGCTTGGGATCCGGGACAGCCTATGGCTACACCTTC	CASSLGSGTAYGYTF
TRBJ2-5	.	TRBV4-3	few	TGCGCCAGCAGCCAAGATGTACGGGTCGGAGAGACCCAGTACTTC	CASSQDVRVGETQYF
TRBJ2-1	.	TRBV7-9	.	TGTGCCAGCAGCACGGACGGGGGAGGGCAGTTCTTC	CASSTDGGGQFF
TRBJ2-5	TRBD1	TRBV4-1	.	TGCGCCAGCTCACAGGGGAATCGGGAGACCCAGTACTTC	CASSQGNRETQYF
TRBJ1-2	TRBD1	TRBV10-2	.	TGCGCCAGCAGGGGCCTCTGGCAGGGGGGCCTAGCTAACTATGGCTACACCTTC	CASRGLWQGGLANYGYTF
TRBJ2-3	.	TRBV27	.	TGTGCCAGCAGTTCCCCGACAGGACGCACAGATACGCAGTATTTT	CASSSPTGRTDTQYF
TRBJ1-1	TRBD1	TRBV7-9	.	TGTGCCAGCAGCTTACCTACAGGGGCCACTGAAGCTTTCTTT	CASSLPTGATEAFF
TRBJ1-2	TRBD1	TRBV7-9	.	TGTGCCAGCAGCGGCCCACAGGGGCATCGAAACTATGGCTACACCTTC	CASSGPQGHRNYGYTF
TRBJ2-4	TRBD1	TRBV4-3	.	TGCGCCAGCAGCCAAGATCTAAGCGGAAAGGGACAGGGGGATCCAAACATTCAGTACTTC	CASSQDLSGKGQGDPNIQYF
TRBJ1-2	.	TRBV29-1	.	TGCAGCGTTGGGGGGCTGTCTGGCTACACCTTC	CSVGGLSGYTF
TRBJ1-1	.	TRBV5-6	.	TGTGCCAGCAGCTTGGTCAGGGGCTCTGAAGCTTTCTTT	CASSLVRGSEAFF
TRBJ1-2	.	TRBV9	.	TGTGCCAGCAGCGTACGGGTTAACTATGGCTACACCTTC	CASSVRVNYGYTF